What follows is one TCR beta chain and its context. The antigen is not known. Germline CDR1 is SQVTM and CDR2 is ANQGSEA. The CDR3 has 12 amino acids. This record comes from a study of CXCR3-negative and CXCR3-positive naive CD8 T cells. Study-level findings and limits: Against CXCR3-negative naive cells, CXCR3-positive naive cells showed more hydrophobic TRB CDR3s. The TRBV-TRBJ usage of naive CXCR3-negative and CXCR3-positive cells was similar, but that of memory cells differed.

The method, 5' RACE with UMI labels, was used to prepare the TRB cDNA libraries. Reprocessing the 5' RACE reads, TCRdb reports a single entry for every CDR3 protein and omits DNA. This sample lists around 150,000 distinct CDR3 sequences; its ten largest clones have roughly 0.41%. The genes are TRBV29-1 and TRBJ2-1; TCRdb reports TRBD1, a call that lacks DNA to check it against. Source material: naive CXCR3+ CD8+ T cells from blood. Specified subset: CD45RO-CCR7+CD27+CD95- naive CD8+ T cells expressing CXCR3 (TNR3+). This receptor was taken from a human donor in good health. Some clones in this sample may be carry-over from other donors' samples. CDR3 residues: CSVDRAYNEQFF.